This is a list of T cell receptor beta chains from one sample in a study of T cells in Graves' hyperthyroidism and ophthalmopathy. TCRdb processed the multiplex PCR reads anew with MiXCR; each CDR3 protein has one entry. The sample includes approximately 430,000 distinct CDR3 sequences, approximately 15% of them seen just once. The sample was blood. The receptors derive from a young man with Graves' ophthalmopathy. Each CDR3 is given with its conserved first and last residue. A D gene is named only where the DNA matches it firmly. Only some rows state a clone size, as once, few, many or a class for expanded clones.

d_gene	v_gene	j_gene	abundance	CDR3nt	CDR3aa
.	TRBV3-1	TRBJ2-5	many	TGTGCCAGCAGCTCCCATAGCAGGGTCGAGACCCAGTACTTC	CASSSHSRVETQYF
.	TRBV10-1	TRBJ2-5	few	TGCGCCAACTTCCCGGGGGTCCAAGAGACCCAGTACTTC	CANFPGVQETQYF
.	TRBV3-1	TRBJ2-1	many	TGTGCCAGCAGCCGATTCGGGGAGCAGTTCTTC	CASSRFGEQFF
TRBD2	TRBV6-5	TRBJ2-1	.	TGTGCCAGCAGTTACCTTCCTAGCGGGAGCACTTCACAGTTCTTC	CASSYLPSGSTSQFF
.	TRBV6-2/TRBV6-3	TRBJ1-1	.	TGTGCCAGCAGTTACTCGTATAGATTAGCAGGGACCGCTTTCTTT	CASSYSYRLAGTAFF
.	TRBV11-2	TRBJ1-6	many	TGTGCCAGCAGCTTGGCCTTGACTTATTCACCCCTCCACTTT	CASSLALTYSPLHF
.	TRBV12-3/TRBV12-4	TRBJ2-3	many	TGTGCCAGCAGTTTAGCGACAGTTAGCACAGATACGCAGTATTTT	CASSLATVSTDTQYF
TRBD1	TRBV4-1	TRBJ2-1	many	TGCGCCAGCAGCCAGGCGGACAGGAGCTCCTACAATGAGCAGTTCTTC	CASSQADRSSYNEQFF
TRBD1	TRBV12-3/TRBV12-4	TRBJ1-3	.	TGTGCCAGCAGTTTTGTCTGGACAGGGGGAACCTCTGGAAACACCATATATTTT	CASSFVWTGGTSGNTIYF
TRBD2	TRBV3-1	TRBJ2-7	many	TGTGCCAGCAGCCAAGATGGGACTAGCGGGACCTACGAGCAGTACTTC	CASSQDGTSGTYEQYF
.	TRBV9	TRBJ2-5	.	TGTGCCAGCAGCTCACGACTGAACCAAGAGACCCAGTACTTC	CASSSRLNQETQYF
.	TRBV6-1	TRBJ1-4	.	TGTGCCAGCGAGGGGGGTGGGGGGGGTGAAAAACTGTTTTTT	CASEGGGGGEKLFF
.	TRBV15	TRBJ2-7	few	TGTGCCACCAGCAGAGATAGGGGGGCTAGCGCCTACGAGCAGTACTTC	CATSRDRGASAYEQYF
TRBD2	TRBV7-8	TRBJ2-3	many	TGTGCCAGCAGCTTACAGTCTGGGAGCGGGGGGGACTCCCCTAGCACAGATACGCAGTATTTT	CASSLQSGSGGDSPSTDTQYF
TRBD2	TRBV20-1	TRBJ2-1	many	TGCAGTGCTAGACCTCCTCCGAGAAGCGGGGGGATCTATGAGCAGTTCTTC	CSARPPPRSGGIYEQFF
.	TRBV7-6	TRBJ2-3	many	TGTGCCAGCAGCTTATTAATAGGCGGAGGGAACACAGATACGCAGTATTTT	CASSLLIGGGNTDTQYF
.	TRBV7-8	TRBJ1-1	many	TGTGCCAGCAGCGCGGGTTCGAACGTAGGTTACACTGAAGCTTTCTTT	CASSAGSNVGYTEAFF
TRBD2	TRBV29-1	TRBJ2-3	many	TGCAGCGTTGAGGGAATGAGCGGGAGGGCCCAAGATACGCAGTATTTT	CSVEGMSGRAQDTQYF
TRBD2	TRBV18	TRBJ2-1	.	TGTGCCAGCTCGGGCCGTAGCGGGGTTTCCTACAATGAGCAGTTCTTC	CASSGRSGVSYNEQFF
TRBD1	TRBV6-2/TRBV6-3	TRBJ2-7	many	TGTGCCAGCAGTTGGGACAGGGGGGAGTTTACCTACGAGCAGTACTTC	CASSWDRGEFTYEQYF
TRBD2	TRBV12-3/TRBV12-4	TRBJ2-1	many	TGTGCCAGCAGTGGTTGGCGGGGGGGCTCCAATGAGCAGTTCTTC	CASSGWRGGSNEQFF
.	TRBV11-2	TRBJ1-1	many	TGTGCCAGCACCTTCGGGGGGCTTGGCACTGAAGCTTTCTTT	CASTFGGLGTEAFF
TRBD1	TRBV11-3	TRBJ1-1	many	TGTGCCAGCAGCTTAGAGAGACAGGGCTTCACTGAAGCTTTCTTT	CASSLERQGFTEAFF
TRBD1	TRBV5-1	TRBJ1-1	many	TGCGCCAGCAGCTTGGCTTCAGGGGGGGACACTGAAGCTTTCTTT	CASSLASGGDTEAFF
.	TRBV6-6	TRBJ2-7	few	TGTGCCAGCAGTTACTCGGGCTGGTTGGACGAGCAGTACTTC	CASSYSGWLDEQYF
.	TRBV6-2/TRBV6-3	TRBJ2-1	many	TGTGCCAGCAGTTCGTATTCCCGAGGGGCAGATGAGCAGTTCTTC	CASSSYSRGADEQFF
.	TRBV6-2/TRBV6-3	TRBJ1-6	many	TGTGCCAGCAGTCAAAGGACGTCCTATAATTCACCCCTCCACTTT	CASSQRTSYNSPLHF
TRBD1	TRBV11-2	TRBJ2-1	many	TGTGCCAGCAGCTTAGGCGCGGGACAGGGGGGAAATGAAAGGCAGTTCTTC	CASSLGAGQGGNERQFF
TRBD2	TRBV12-3/TRBV12-4	TRBJ2-1	.	TGTGCCAGCAGTTCCCCGGGACTAGACGGGCATGAGCAGTTCTTC	CASSSPGLDGHEQFF
TRBD2	TRBV2	TRBJ2-7	.	TGTGCCAGCAGTGACTTATCGGGACTAGCAGTCGAGCAGTACTTC	CASSDLSGLAVEQYF
.	TRBV3-1	TRBJ1-1	many	TGTGCCAGCAGCCACCAGGGTTCCACTGAAGCTTTCTTT	CASSHQGSTEAFF
.	TRBV7-9	TRBJ2-3	many	TGTGCCAGCAGCTTAAATTCAGACACAGATACGCAGTATTTT	CASSLNSDTDTQYF
.	TRBV18	TRBJ2-7	many	TGTGCCAGCTCACCGGCTGAAGCGGCTGGCTACGAGCAGTACTTC	CASSPAEAAGYEQYF
.	TRBV5-1	TRBJ2-7	few	TGCGCCAGCAGCTTCCGGGAAACCTCTCTATACGAGCAGTACTTC	CASSFRETSLYEQYF
TRBD2	TRBV24-1	TRBJ2-1	many	TGTGCCACCAGTTCGGGACTAGCGGGGGGTTCCTACAATGAGCAGTTCTTC	CATSSGLAGGSYNEQFF